What follows are 21 T cell receptor beta chains derived from one specimen sequenced in a study of beta chain features in type 1 diabetes. The isolated RNA, all of it, was reverse transcribed, so expressed TCRB transcripts were what got sequenced. The method was immunoSEQ multiplex PCR; TCRdb's version includes in-frame clones alone and lacks a portion of them. This sample has around 300,000 clones, with around 13% found just once. The sample was central memory CD4+ T cells from blood. All receptors derive from a man aged 25-40 years in good health.

The chain employs TRBV6-6 and TRBJ1-1, with D possibly matching TRBD1 (5 bases). The CDR3 extends over 16 amino acids. Between the trimmed V and J ends, which lost 1 base and 5 bases, there was a span of 17 bases. Per germline, CDR1 MNHNY and CDR2 SVGAGI (reference sequence). In DNA, the CDR3 is TGTGCCAGCAGTTACTTCGGGGGTAAGGGGAGGACTGAAGCTTTCTTT. Translating gives CASSYFGGKGRTEAFF.

The chain carries TRBV19 and TRBJ2-5; D call uncertain. The ends were cut back, 4 bases at V and 6 bases at J, with 6 bases in the middle. Per germline, CDR1 LNHDA and CDR2 SQIVND (reference sequence). The CDR3 runs to 11 residues. CDR3 in DNA: TGTGCCAGTAGTACTGGGCAGACCCAGTACTTC. It is translated as CASSTGQTQYF. Supplemented by reference TRBV19 and TRBJ2-5, the full variable domain reads DGGITQSPKYLFRKEGQNVTLSCEQNLNHDAMYWYRQDPGQGLRLIYYSQIVNDFQKGDIAEGYSVSREKKESFPLTVTSAQKNPTAFYLCASSTGQTQYFGPGTRLLVL.

This clone has only a few counts. In the same sample, other DNA sequences code for this CDR3. The chain couples TRBV13 to TRBJ2-5, with D maybe TRBD1 (5 bases). The CDR3 consists of 13 residues. The germline V gene encodes CDR1 PRHDT and CDR2 FYEKMQ (reference sequence). Trimming left V 0 bases short and J 4 bases short, with 6 bases between. The CDR3 nucleotides are TGTGCCAGCAGCTTAGGGGGGCCAGAGACCCAGTACTTC. Translated, it gives CASSLGGPETQYF.

This clone has more than one count but fewer than ten. J is TRBJ2-1 and V is TRBV5-6, with TRBD2 matching 7 bases. V shed 2 bases and J 8 bases; nucleotides not matched to a gene: 7. There are 14 residues in the CDR3. Germline assignment: CDR1 SGHDT and CDR2 YYEEEE. CDR3 bases: TGTGCCAGCAGCTTCCGGTCAGGGAGGGATGAGCAGTTCTTC. Translation gives CASSFRSGRDEQFF.

This clone was picked up a small number of times. The CDR3 protein is CAWSRIAGANTGELFF. DNA for the CDR3: TGTGCCTGGAGTCGGATAGCGGGAGCGAACACCGGGGAGCTGTTTTTT. The genes are TRBV30 and TRBJ2-2; 9 nucleotides line up with TRBD2. CDR3 length: 16 residues. Germline V gives CDR1 GTSNPN, CDR2 SVGIG (reference sequence). Trimming cost V 2 bases and J 0 bases; bases outside gene matches: 4.

Regarding this clone: The junction departs from germline at one end; a sequencing error may be responsible. The chain recombines TRBV7-2 with TRBJ2-7; tentatively, D is TRBD1 (7 bases). Germline CDR1 reads SGHTA; CDR2 reads FQGNSA. CDR3 length: 15 residues. The CDR3 sequence: CASSTYRGGTYEQYF. DNA for the CDR3: TGCGCCAGCAGCACATACAGGGGAGGCACCTACGAGCAGTACTTC.

This clone was detected ten times or more. This same CDR3 is encoded by further DNA sequences in the sample. The chain is built from TRBV29-1 and TRBJ2-1, with 8 bases lining up with TRBD2. J was trimmed by 4 bases and V by 6 bases; bases with no gene match: 5. Germline CDR1 reads SQVTM; CDR2 reads ANQGSEA. The CDR3 contains 13 residues. The CDR3 DNA is TGCAGCGTCACCAGCGGGAGTTACAATGAGCAGTTCTTC. This translates into CSVTSGSYNEQFF.

The chain couples TRBV5-6 to TRBJ1-1; maybe TRBD1 (5 bases). Trimming removed 7 bases from V and 4 bases from J, with 20 bases in between. The length of the CDR3 is 15 residues. CDR1 SGHDT and CDR2 YYEEEE come from the germline V gene. CDR3 nucleotides: TGTGCCAGCGGGGCAACAGGCCTCGGTCGCACTGAAGCTTTCTTT. Protein sequence: CASGATGLGRTEAFF.

The table lists this clone with a few counts. The CDR3 nucleotides are TGCGCCAGCAGCCCCCGGACACAGGGGGCCTATGGCTACACCTTC. It is translated as CASSPRTQGAYGYTF. The chain links TRBV4-3 to TRBJ1-2, with TRBD1 matching over 9 bases. CDR3 size: 15 residues. The V and J ends lost 4 bases and 4 bases, in that order; junction bases with no gene match: 7. Germline V CDR1 and CDR2: LGHNA, YSLEER.

V and J are TRBV7-7 and TRBJ1-1, with 8 bases identical to TRBD1. Germline trimming cut 5 bases from V and 5 bases from J; bases unmatched to any gene: 7. Germline lookup yields CDR1 SSHAT and CDR2 FNYEAQ (reference sequence). The CDR3 covers 14 residues. DNA for the CDR3: TGTGCCAGCAGCCTCCAGGGGGCGCGGACTGAAGCTTTCTTT. Translating it yields CASSLQGARTEAFF. The full variable domain, in which reference TRBV7-7 and TRBJ1-1 provide the parts outside the CDR3, is GAGVSQSPRYKVTKRGQDVTLRCDPISSHATLYWYQQALGQGPEFLTYFNYEAQPDKSGLPSDRFSAERPEGSISTLTIQRTEQRDSAMYRCASSLQGARTEAFFGQGTRLTVV.

This rearrangement joins TRBV5-1 to TRBJ2-5; D not certain. Trimming removed 1 base at V and 5 bases at J, with 9 bases between. CDR3 length: 13 residues. Per germline, CDR1 SGHRS and CDR2 YFSETQ. CDR3 sequence reads: CASSLMPGETQYF. Here the CDR3 DNA reads TGCGCCAGCAGCTTGATGCCGGGCGAGACCCAGTACTTC. The variable domain in full, completed from reference TRBV5-1 and TRBJ2-5, reads KAGVTQTPRYLIKTRGQQVTLSCSPISGHRSVSWYQQTPGQGLQFLFEYFSETQRNKGNFPGRFSGRQFSNSRSEMNVSTLELGDSALYLCASSLMPGETQYFGPGTRLLVL.

This clone came up many times. J is TRBJ2-4 and V is TRBV30, with D possibly matching TRBD2 (5 bases). The CDR3 has 12 residues. Trimming stripped 1 base from V and 5 bases from J, with 6 bases between. Germline CDR1 is GTSNPN and CDR2 is SVGIG (reference sequence). CDR3 nucleotide sequence: TGTGCCTGGAGTGCCGGGGAAAACATTCAGTACTTC. This gives the protein CAWSAGENIQYF.

This clone was counted at least ten times. The CDR3 here is CASRERFGNTEAFF. The CDR3 region has the DNA TGTGCCAGCAGGGAGCGCTTTGGGAACACTGAAGCTTTCTTT. The rearrangement links TRBV6-1 to TRBJ1-1, with unresolved D. Germline assignment: CDR1 MNHNS and CDR2 SASEGT. CDR3 length: 14 amino acids. V was shortened by 6 bases and J by 1 base, with 12 bases between the two germline ends.

The V and J genes are TRBV6-5 and TRBJ2-1; D gene uncertain. Germline V lookup: CDR1 MNHEY, CDR2 SVGAGI. V lost 5 bases and J lost 7, with 6 bases in between. The CDR3 has 11 residues. For the CDR3, the DNA is TGTGCCAGCAGTCCGCAAAATGAGCAGTTCTTC. This gives the protein CASSPQNEQFF.

This clone was counted a few times. V is TRBV19 and J is TRBJ1-5; 8 bases line up with TRBD1. The J segment lost 6 bases and the V segment lost 7 bases, leaving 20 bases of the junction unmatched. Germline loops: CDR1 LNHDA, CDR2 SQIVND (reference sequence). The CDR3 is made up of 18 amino acids. The chain's CDR3 is CASISVVGQAVPSQPQHF. CDR3 sequence (DNA): TGTGCCAGTATTTCGGTAGTGGGACAGGCCGTGCCCAGTCAGCCCCAGCATTTT.

In the case of this clone: Additional DNA sequences in this sample encode the identical CDR3. This sequence joins TRBV2 and TRBJ2-7, with 8 positions matching TRBD1. Per germline, CDR1 SNHLY and CDR2 FYNNEI. After removal of 5 bases from V and 5 bases from J, the junction contained 8 bases not matched to a gene. The CDR3 is made up of 14 amino acids. Written as DNA, the CDR3 is TGTGCCAGCAGTAGAACAGGGGGGCAGAACGAGCAGTACGTC. Protein sequence: CASSRTGGQNEQYV.

V gene TRBV6-5 combines with J gene TRBJ1-5; TRBD1 might be the D (5 bases). CDR3 length: 15 amino acids. V gave up 6 bases and J gave up 2 bases, with 14 bases separating them. Germline V gene lookup returns CDR1 MNHEY and CDR2 SVGAGI. CDR3 loop: CASSPTGGGNQPQHF. The CDR3 DNA reads as TGTGCCAGCAGCCCCACGGGGGGTGGCAATCAGCCCCAGCATTTT.

Of note for this clone: Different DNA sequences within this sample yield the same CDR3. The chain recombines TRBV9 with TRBJ2-5; TRBD2 aligns across 7 bases. Per the germline V gene, CDR1 is SGDLS and CDR2 is YYNGEE. The CDR3 is made up of 15 amino acids. After removal of 0 bases from V and 5 bases from J, the junction contained 7 bases not matched to a gene. The CDR3 region is CASSVDSGRGETQYF. The CDR3 DNA is TGTGCCAGCAGCGTAGACTCAGGGCGGGGGGAGACCCAGTACTTC.

This clone was recorded a few times. The chain is built from TRBV7-3 and TRBJ2-3, with a weak D call TRBD1 (5 bases). V dropped 6 bases and J dropped 3 bases, with 13 bases sitting between them. Germline V gene data show CDR1 as SGHTA and CDR2 as FQGTGA. The CDR3 covers 14 residues. The DNA of the CDR3 is TGTGCCAGCAGTAGGGGTAGTATGACAGATACGCAGTATTTT. This codes for CASSRGSMTDTQYF.

The chain joins TRBV28 to TRBJ2-3; D is ambiguous. Germline V gene data show CDR1 as MDHEN and CDR2 as SYDVKM. The V end was cut by 7 bases, the J end by 0 bases, with 20 bases between. This CDR3 comprises 17 residues. CDR3 protein: CASTLRSRISSTDTQYF. In DNA form, the CDR3 reads TGTGCCAGCACTCTGAGGAGCAGGATTTCTAGCACAGATACGCAGTATTTT. The full variable domain, with the rest looked up from reference TRBV28 and TRBJ2-3, is DVKVTQSSRYLVKRTGEKVFLECVQDMDHENMFWYRQDPGLGLRLIYFSYDVKMKEKGDIPEGYSVSREKKERFSLILESASTNQTSMYLCASTLRSRISSTDTQYFGPGTRLTVL.

The V and J genes are TRBV5-1 and TRBJ2-7; D ambiguous. The V gene's germline CDR1 is SGHRS and CDR2 YFSETQ. The CDR3 has 14 residues. Trimming pared 1 base from V and 4 bases from J, leaving 12 bases between. The CDR3 loop is CASSLTGIGYEQYF. Here the CDR3 DNA reads TGCGCCAGCAGCTTGACTGGGATCGGGTACGAGCAGTACTTC.